The 25 T cell receptor beta chains reported below all come from one sample, sequenced in a study of T cell repertoires in cytomegalovirus infection. No cognate antigen is known for these TCRs. TCRdb ran MiXCR on the reads and lists one entry per CDR3 protein. Here the sample spans approximately 590,000 distinct CDR3 sequences, 40% being singletons. This sample comprised cultured PBMCs, obtained from culture after CMV antigen stimulation. Receptors originate from a human donor in good health (CMV status not recorded). Some clones in this sample may be carry-over from other donors' samples.

The rearrangement uses TRBV4-1 and TRBJ1-4, with D maybe TRBD1 (5 bases). CDR1 is MGHRA and CDR2 is YSYEKL in the germline V gene. This CDR3 spans 17 amino acids. Trimming stripped 0 bases from V and 5 bases from J, with 16 bases between. Here the CDR3 reads CASSQEGAPPRNEKLFF. CDR3 nucleotide sequence: TGCGCCAGCAGCCAAGAAGGGGCACCCCCTAGGAATGAAAAACTGTTTTTT.

This clonotype was seen a handful of times. J is TRBJ1-5 and V is TRBV10-3; 8 positions agree with TRBD1. This CDR3 is 15 amino acids long. The germline CDR1 and CDR2 sequences are ENHRY and SYGVKD. The junction had 9 bases not matched to a gene; V was cut back by 8 bases and J by 3 bases. The CDR3 protein is CAIGVTGEHNQPQHF. The CDR3 DNA follows: TGTGCCATCGGGGTGACAGGGGAACACAATCAGCCCCAGCATTTT.

As to this clonotype: Likely a read error: the CDR3 ends without its conserved phenylalanine or tryptophan. The DNA is omitted, as the CDR3 cannot be located on it reliably, and the CDR3 follows TCRdb's listing. CDR3: CASSFGTSGATL. The chain uses TRBV12-3 or TRBV12-4 and TRBJ2-1; TRBD2, the table's D call, lacks a check against the DNA. The CDR3 has 12 amino acids, counting both end residues.

The genes are TRBV7-2 and TRBJ2-5; 10 positions match TRBD2. Trimming removed 0 bases from V and 6 bases from J; junction bases left unmatched: 7. Germline V gene data show CDR1 as SGHTA and CDR2 as FQGNSA. The CDR3 spans 16 residues. CDR3 in amino acids: CASSLAPSGGGKTQYF. The CDR3 DNA sequence: TGTGCCAGCAGCTTAGCGCCCAGCGGGGGGGGTAAGACCCAGTACTTC.

J is TRBJ1-2 and V is TRBV7-2; D remains unclear. Trimming took 7 bases from V and 8 from J, leaving 14 bases between them. Germline V gene data show CDR1 as SGHTA and CDR2 as FQGNSA. This CDR3 region has 12 residues. The CDR3 nucleotides are TGTGCCAGCAAGAATTACACGGGAGGCTACACCTTC. Translating it yields CASKNYTGGYTF.

The J gene is TRBJ2-7, the V gene TRBV7-2, with 7 bases matching TRBD2. Trimming cost V 5 bases and J 2 bases; bases outside gene matches: 9. The germline V gene encodes CDR1 SGHTA and CDR2 FQGNSA. This CDR3 is 15 amino acids long. The CDR3 region has the DNA TGTGCCAGCAGCCCGAGGGCTAGCGGACCCTACGAGCAGTACTTC. Translating gives CASSPRASGPYEQYF.

The rearrangement links TRBV18 to TRBJ2-1, with TRBD1 as a possible D gene (6 bases). The V gene lost 3 bases and the J gene lost 3 bases, with 12 bases spanning the gap. The germline CDR1 and CDR2 sequences are KGHSH and LQKENI. The CDR3 sequence is 15 residues long. The CDR3 nucleotides are TGTGCCAGCTCACCGGTGACAGGAGACTACAATGAGCAGTTCTTC. Translating it yields CASSPVTGDYNEQFF.

The rearrangement uses TRBV20-1 and TRBJ2-7; 10 bases are shared with TRBD2. Germline CDR1 is DFQATT and CDR2 is SNEGSKA (reference sequence). The CDR3 sequence is 15 residues long. With V trimmed by 1 base and J by 1 base, 4 bases remained unmatched. As DNA, the CDR3 is TGCAGTGCTAGAGGGCTAGCGGGAGATTCCTACGAGCAGTACTTC. Amino acid sequence: CSARGLAGDSYEQYF.

The rearrangement joins TRBV5-4 to TRBJ1-1; 9 bases line up with TRBD1. The CDR3 contains 15 residues. V shed 4 bases, J shed 3 bases, and the junction held 7 bases outside the gene matches. From germline, CDR1 is SGHNT and CDR2 YYREEE (reference sequence). The DNA of the CDR3 is TGTGCCAGCAGCACGCCGACAGGGGGGGACACTGAAGCTTTCTTT. It translates to CASSTPTGGDTEAFF.

The chain links TRBV20-1 to TRBJ1-6, with D possibly being TRBD1 (5 bases). The V end lost 6 bases, the J end lost 2 bases, and 17 bases lay between the germline ends. From germline, CDR1 is DFQATT and CDR2 SNEGSKA (reference sequence). The length of the CDR3 is 16 residues. The CDR3 here is CSALPAGGTYNSPLHF. DNA for the CDR3: TGCAGTGCCCTTCCCGCCGGGGGGACCTATAATTCACCCCTCCACTTT.

The chain carries TRBV7-8 and TRBJ1-1; D uncertain. Trimming stripped 3 bases from V and 5 bases from J, with 19 bases between. This CDR3 has 16 amino acids. The germline CDR1 and CDR2 sequences are SGHVS and FQNEAQ. DNA of the CDR3: TGTGCCAGCAGCTTTGGAGTTAGCGGGGTTTTAACTGAAGCTTTCTTT. It codes for CASSFGVSGVLTEAFF. Filled out from reference TRBV7-8 and TRBJ1-1, the complete variable domain reads GAGVSQSPRYKVAKRGQDVALRCDPISGHVSLFWYQQALGQGPEFLTYFQNEAQLDKSGLPSDRFFAERPEGSVSTLKIQRTQQEDSAVYLCASSFGVSGVLTEAFFGQGTRLTVV.

This chain links TRBV7-2 with TRBJ2-7; 8 nucleotides align to TRBD2. The trim removed 3 bases at V and 2 bases at J, leaving 6 bases unmatched. CDR1 is SGHTA, CDR2 FQGNSA, per germline. The CDR3 covers 15 residues. The CDR3 nucleotides read TGTGCCAGCAGCTTCGGGAGGGAGGGCCCCTACGAGCAGTACTTC. It encodes CASSFGREGPYEQYF.

This rearrangement joins TRBV7-2 to TRBJ2-5; unclear D gene. This CDR3 is built from 13 residues. V gave up 6 bases and J gave up 7 bases, with 15 bases separating them. Germline V gives CDR1 SGHTA, CDR2 FQGNSA. CDR3 residues: CASRPARPGTQYF. CDR3 in DNA: TGTGCCAGCAGGCCGGCCAGGCCCGGGACCCAGTACTTC.

This clonotype was counted ten times or more. The junction and the germline gene differ at one end; a read error may be behind it. The V and J genes are TRBV28 and TRBJ2-7, with TRBD2 matching 14 bases. The CDR3 loop spans 15 amino acids. Germline-derived CDR1 and CDR2 are MDHEN and SYDVKM. In DNA, the CDR3 is TGCGCCAGCAGCCTTGGACTAGCGGGAGGATACGAGCAGTACTTC. Protein: CASSLGLAGGYEQYF.

This clonotype was detected only a few times. The V gene is TRBV29-1, the J gene TRBJ1-4, with a possible D match to TRBD1 (5 bases). The germline V and J ends were trimmed by 6 bases and 7 bases, with 15 bases remaining between them. CDR3 length: 13 amino acids. Germline values: CDR1 SQVTM, CDR2 ANQGSEA. The CDR3 region has the DNA TGCAGCGTGATGAGGGGTAGGGGTGAAAAACTGTTTTTT. Translation gives CSVMRGRGEKLFF.

V usage is TRBV4-1 and J usage is TRBJ2-1; 13 bases match TRBD2. The CDR3 runs to 20 residues. J gave up 3 bases and V 1 base, and 12 bases lay outside the gene matches. The germline CDR1 and CDR2 sequences are MGHRA and YSYEKL. The CDR3 protein is CASSQGTSGSLLSHYNEQFF. CDR3 bases: TGCGCCAGCAGCCAAGGGACTAGCGGGAGCCTACTAAGCCACTACAATGAGCAGTTCTTC.

This clonotype was observed a handful of times. In nucleotides, the CDR3 is TGCAGTGCTAGGGACCCCCGGGGAACCTTC. Translated: CSARDPRGTF. The J gene is TRBJ1-2, the V gene TRBV20-1; D unresolved. Germline V CDR1 and CDR2: DFQATT, SNEGSKA (reference sequence). The CDR3 sequence is 10 residues long. Deletions cut 3 bases from V and 14 bases from J, with 13 bases between.

On this clonotype: This likely stems from a read error, as it lies one base from a far larger clone. J is TRBJ1-2 and V is TRBV2; TRBD1 aligns across 9 bases. The CDR3 is made up of 13 amino acids. Germline-derived CDR1 and CDR2 are SNHLY and FYNNEI. Trimming at V came to 6 bases and at J to 4 bases, leaving 3 bases not matched to a gene. The CDR3 DNA follows: TGTGCCAGCAGCTGGGGACAGGGCTATGGCTACACCTTC. Translating gives CASSWGQGYGYTF.

This chain uses TRBV7-9 with TRBJ2-1; D not resolved. This CDR3 has 12 residues. Germline CDR1 SEHNR, CDR2 FQNEAQ (reference sequence). The germline V and J ends were trimmed by 3 bases and 7 bases, with 7 bases remaining between them. CDR3 nucleotide sequence: TGTGCCAGCAGCTTCACCCGGAATGAGCAGTTCTTC. The encoded protein is CASSFTRNEQFF.

V gene TRBV27 combines with J gene TRBJ1-6; D perhaps matches TRBD1 (5 bases). CDR1 and CDR2 (germline): MNHEY, SMNVEV (reference sequence). V lost 3 bases to trimming and J lost 2 bases, with 11 bases between them. The CDR3 length is 16 residues. The CDR3 spells CASSFVGDAYNSPLHF. The CDR3 region has the DNA TGTGCCAGCAGTTTTGTGGGGGACGCCTATAATTCACCCCTCCACTTT.

The chain uses TRBV6-1 and TRBJ1-1; possible D gene TRBD1, 6 bases. V shed 6 bases and J shed 1 base, with 18 bases lying between them. Germline assignment: CDR1 MNHNS and CDR2 SASEGT. This CDR3 contains 16 residues. CDR3 nucleotide sequence: TGTGCCAGCAGGCCGTTGGACAGAGCAGAGAACACTGAAGCTTTCTTT. Translating it yields CASRPLDRAENTEAFF.

V and J are TRBV7-2 and TRBJ2-7, with D perhaps TRBD1 or TRBD2 (5 bases each). V was trimmed by 4 bases and J by 0 bases, leaving 16 bases between them. Germline loops: CDR1 SGHTA, CDR2 FQGNSA. CDR3 length equals 16 residues. CDR3: CASSSPRDQDSYEQYF. Written as DNA, the CDR3 is TGTGCCAGCAGCTCCCCCCGGGACCAGGACTCCTACGAGCAGTACTTC.

This clonotype turned up a few times. The chain couples TRBV7-2 to TRBJ2-2; 7 positions match TRBD2. The junction had 6 bases not matched to a gene; V was cut back by 4 bases and J by 1 base. CDR1 is SGHTA, CDR2 FQGNSA, per germline. This CDR3 has 16 amino acids. CDR3 bases: TGTGCCAGCAGCTCTCTAGCGGCGGGGAACACCGGGGAGCTGTTTTTT. It codes for CASSSLAAGNTGELFF.

The rearrangement uses TRBV7-8 and TRBJ2-3; weak D call: TRBD2 (6 bases). The V and J ends lost 5 bases and 5 bases respectively, with 11 bases between them. In germline, CDR1 is SGHVS, CDR2 FQNEAQ. The CDR3 extends over 13 amino acids. The CDR3 loop reads CASSTLALDTQYF. As DNA, the CDR3 is TGTGCCAGCAGCACCCTAGCGTTAGATACGCAGTATTTT.

The V gene is TRBV7-9, the J gene TRBJ2-1; 8 nucleotides agree with TRBD2. The V gene end was trimmed by 11 bases and the J gene end by 8 bases; junction bases not matched to a gene: 11. This CDR3 is 13 amino acids long. Looked up from germline, CDR1 is SEHNR and CDR2 is FQNEAQ (reference sequence). The DNA for the CDR3 is TGTGCCGGGCGGCTAGCGGGCTCCGATGAGCAGTTCTTC. This translates into CAGRLAGSDEQFF.